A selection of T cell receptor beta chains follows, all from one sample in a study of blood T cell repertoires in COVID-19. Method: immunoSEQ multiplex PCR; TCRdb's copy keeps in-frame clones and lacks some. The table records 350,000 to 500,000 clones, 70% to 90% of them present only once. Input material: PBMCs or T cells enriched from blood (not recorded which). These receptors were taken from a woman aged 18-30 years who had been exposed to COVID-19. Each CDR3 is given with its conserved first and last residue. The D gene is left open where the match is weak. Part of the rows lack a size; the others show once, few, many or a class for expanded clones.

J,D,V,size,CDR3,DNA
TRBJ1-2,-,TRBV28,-,CASGGGSNYGYTF,TGTGCCAGCGGCGGGGGCTCTAACTATGGCTACACCTTC
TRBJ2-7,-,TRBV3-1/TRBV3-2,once,CASSLSHDAGVGEQYF,TGTGCCAGCAGCTTAAGCCACGATGCAGGGGTGGGCGAGCAGTACTTC
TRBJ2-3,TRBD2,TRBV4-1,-,CASSPRLAGDTDTQYF,TGCGCCAGCAGCCCGCGCCTAGCGGGTGACACAGATACGCAGTATTTT
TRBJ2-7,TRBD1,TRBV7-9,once,CASTSIGTGLPEQYF,TGTGCCAGCACCTCAATCGGGACAGGGTTGCCCGAGCAGTACTTC
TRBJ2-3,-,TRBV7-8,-,CASSLAIAESTDTQYF,TGTGCCAGCAGCTTAGCAATAGCGGAGAGCACAGATACGCAGTATTTT
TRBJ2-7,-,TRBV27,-,CASSIRGSYEQYF,TGTGCCAGCAGTATCAGGGGCTCTTACGAGCAGTACTTC
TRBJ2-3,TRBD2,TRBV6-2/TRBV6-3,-,CASSLSTLPQRGNTDTQYF,TGTGCCAGCAGTCTGTCGACCCTTCCTCAGCGGGGGAACACAGATACGCAGTATTTT
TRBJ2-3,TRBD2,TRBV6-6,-,CASIQTSGASPYTQYF,TGTGCCAGCATCCAGACTAGCGGGGCCTCTCCATATACGCAGTATTTT
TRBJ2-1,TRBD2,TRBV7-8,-,CASSPRVAGARNEQFF,TGTGCCAGCAGCCCTCGGGTAGCGGGAGCTAGAAATGAGCAGTTCTTC
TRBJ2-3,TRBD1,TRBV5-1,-,CASSLTTGFTDTQYF,TGCGCCAGCAGCTTGACGACAGGGTTCACAGATACGCAGTATTTT
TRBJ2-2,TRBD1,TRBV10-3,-,CAISSTGSVTGELFF,TGTGCCATCAGTTCGACAGGGAGCGTCACGGGGGAGCTGTTTTTT
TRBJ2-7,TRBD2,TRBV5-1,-,CASSGASGGYEQYF,TGCGCCAGCAGCGGGGCTAGCGGGGGTTACGAGCAGTACTTC
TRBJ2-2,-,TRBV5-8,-,CASSLRGNGELFF,TGTGCCAGCAGCTTGCGGGGAAACGGGGAGCTGTTTTTT
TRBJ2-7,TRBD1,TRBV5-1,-,CASTPWTGGGEQYF,TGCGCCAGCACCCCGTGGACAGGGGGCGGCGAGCAGTACTTC
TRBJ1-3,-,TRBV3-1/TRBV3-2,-,CASSQGGGASGNTIYF,TGTGCCAGCAGCCAAGGCGGGGGGGCGTCTGGAAACACCATATATTTT
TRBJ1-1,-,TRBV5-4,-,CASRPGTSNTEAFF,TGTGCCAGCAGACCCGGGACTTCGAACACTGAAGCTTTCTTT
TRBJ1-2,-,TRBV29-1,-,CSVVTTAGSFF,TGCAGCGTTGTCACGACGGCAGGTTCGTTTTTC
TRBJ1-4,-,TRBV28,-,CASSLTGPVGLFF,TGTGCCAGCAGTTTGACAGGCCCGGTCGGTCTGTTTTTT
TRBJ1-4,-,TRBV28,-,CATTGGEKLFF,TGTGCCACCACGGGGGGGGAAAAACTGTTTTTT
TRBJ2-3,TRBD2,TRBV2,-,CASSESGLAGGLGTDTQYF,TGTGCCAGCAGTGAATCGGGACTAGCGGGAGGTTTAGGCACAGATACGCAGTATTTT
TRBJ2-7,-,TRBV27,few,CASSNRGITYEQYF,TGTGCCAGCAGCAACCGGGGGATTACCTACGAGCAGTACTTC
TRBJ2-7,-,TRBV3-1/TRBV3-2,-,CASSPRPHYEQYF,TGTGCCAGCAGCCCTAGACCCCACTACGAGCAGTACTTC
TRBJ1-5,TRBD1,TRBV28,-,CASGTGDRGNQPQHF,TGTGCCAGCGGGACCGGAGACAGGGGCAATCAGCCCCAGCATTTT
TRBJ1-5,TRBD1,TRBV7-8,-,CASSLGGTVNQPQHF,TGTGCCAGCAGCTTAGGGGGGACAGTCAATCAGCCCCAGCATTTT
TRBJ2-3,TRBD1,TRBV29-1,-,CSVQDRGLTDTQYF,TGCAGCGTTCAGGACAGGGGGCTGACAGATACGCAGTATTTT
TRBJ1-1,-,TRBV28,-,CASSLGAAGGAEAFF,TGTGCCAGCAGTCTAGGGGCCGCCGGGGGGGCTGAAGCTTTCTTT
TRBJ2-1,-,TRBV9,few,CASSVGPGGTGSEQFF,TGTGCCAGCAGCGTAGGTCCGGGCGGTACAGGGTCTGAGCAGTTCTTC
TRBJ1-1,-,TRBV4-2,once,CASSQEYEVNTEAFF,TGTGCCAGCAGCCAAGAGTATGAGGTGAACACTGAAGCTTTCTTT
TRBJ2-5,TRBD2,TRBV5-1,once,CASSYGLAGSGTETQYF,TGCGCCAGCAGCTATGGACTAGCGGGGAGTGGTACGGAGACCCAGTACTTC
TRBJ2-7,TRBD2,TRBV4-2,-,CASSQDGGSRSKYF,TGTGCCAGCAGCCAAGACGGCGGGAGCCGCAGTAAGTACTTC
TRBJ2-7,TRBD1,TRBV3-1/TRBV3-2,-,CASSTQGTYEQYF,TGTGCCAGCAGTACACAGGGGACCTACGAGCAGTACTTC